Following are 14 T cell receptor beta chains from one sample sequenced in a study of early T cells in non-severe SARS-CoV-2 infection. MiXCR, run by TCRdb on the 5' RACE reads, gives a single entry per CDR3 protein. The repertoire includes 70,000 or so distinct CDR3 sequences, about 12% of them detected once, and about 1.3% sits in the top ten. Sequenced input: whole blood. All receptors come from an adult who was a healthcare worker with PCR-confirmed SARS-CoV-2 infection or an uninfected control (not recorded which).

This clonotype was seen many times. The chain employs TRBV6-4 and TRBJ2-1; TRBD2 aligns across 8 bases. J was trimmed by 3 bases and V by 2 bases; bases with no gene match: 6. This CDR3 comprises 16 residues. Per germline, CDR1 MRHNA and CDR2 SNTAGT. As DNA, the CDR3 is TGTGCCAGCAGTGACGGACCAGCGGGGGACTACAATGAGCAGTTCTTC. Its protein is CASSDGPAGDYNEQFF.

This clonotype was detected ten times or more. The rearrangement links TRBV30 to TRBJ2-3; TRBD1 might be the D (6 bases). Germline CDR1 GTSNPN, CDR2 SVGIG (reference sequence). CDR3 length: 14 residues. Between the trimmed V and J ends, which lost 2 bases and 1 base, there was a span of 10 bases. This CDR3 reads CAWSRTVGTDTQYF. CDR3 bases: TGTGCCTGGAGTAGGACAGTTGGCACAGATACGCAGTATTTT. Full variable domain (missing parts from reference TRBV30 and TRBJ2-3): SQTIHQWPATLVQPVGSPLSLECTVEGTSNPNLYWYRQAAGRGLQLLFYSVGIGQISSEVPQNLSASRPQDRQFILSSKKLLLSDSGFYLCAWSRTVGTDTQYFGPGTRLTVL.

This clonotype has just a few counts. The rearrangement links TRBV28 to TRBJ2-5; D unresolved. Germline CDR1 reads MDHEN; CDR2 reads SYDVKM. The V end lost 8 bases, the J end lost 2 bases, and 12 bases lay between the germline ends. This CDR3 region has 13 residues. The CDR3 region is CASRKLGQETQYF. CDR3 DNA sequence: TGTGCCAGCCGGAAATTAGGGCAAGAGACCCAGTACTTC.

The chain carries TRBV5-1 and TRBJ1-1; 9 bases map to TRBD1. This CDR3 spans 14 amino acids. Germline V gene lookup returns CDR1 SGHRS and CDR2 YFSETQ. V lost 3 bases to trimming and J lost 4 bases; unmatched junction nucleotides: 4. DNA for the CDR3: TGCGCCAGCAGCTCTCAGACAGGGGGCACTGAAGCTTTCTTT. Translation gives CASSSQTGGTEAFF.

At least ten counts were recorded for this clonotype. The CDR3 DNA is TGTGCCAGCACCAGACTAGAGCGGGAGGGATCGGGTGAGCAGTACTTC. This codes for CASTRLEREGSGEQYF. The chain uses TRBV7-9 and TRBJ2-7; 10 positions agree with TRBD2. CDR1 and CDR2 (germline): SEHNR, FQNEAQ (reference sequence). The ends lost 7 bases at V and 7 bases at J; junction bases unmatched: 16. The CDR3 has 16 residues.

In its sample, this clonotype ranks as medium-sized. This chain uses TRBV5-6 with TRBJ2-7; no definite D call. V was pared by 2 bases and J by 3 bases, with 18 bases between. Looked up from germline, CDR1 is SGHDT and CDR2 is YYEEEE. The CDR3 spans 16 residues. The CDR3 nucleotides read TGTGCCAGCAGCTTACCAGGTTGGAGTCCGGGCTACGAGCAGTACTTC. It codes for CASSLPGWSPGYEQYF.

In its sample, this clonotype was seen many times. This chain connects TRBV2 to TRBJ2-4, with D possibly being TRBD1 or TRBD2 (5 bases each). CDR3 length: 15 amino acids. CDR1 is SNHLY, CDR2 FYNNEI, per germline. The V gene lost 7 bases and the J gene lost 9 bases, with 22 bases spanning the gap. CDR3 DNA: TGTGCCAGCACTACACTCCGGACCTTCGGGACCATTCAGTACTTC. This encodes CASTTLRTFGTIQYF.

This clonotype was observed at least ten times. The gene calls are TRBV6-6 and TRBJ2-2; 7 nucleotides align to TRBD1. The junction had 4 bases not matched to a gene; V was cut back by 6 bases and J by 6 bases. The CDR3 totals 13 residues. CDR1 is MNHNY, CDR2 SVGAGI, per germline (reference sequence). CDR3 bases: TGTGCCAGCAGCTACAGGGGAGCCGGGGAGCTGTTTTTT. Protein sequence: CASSYRGAGELFF.

This clonotype was recorded at least ten times. CDR3 loop: CASSLAGANVLTF. For the CDR3, the DNA is TGTGCCAGCAGCTTAGCTGGGGCCAACGTCCTGACTTTC. This sequence joins TRBV7-6 and TRBJ2-6; D gene unclear. Germline lookup yields CDR1 SGHVS and CDR2 FNYEAQ. The CDR3 is 13 amino acids. V lost 0 bases to trimming and J lost 3 bases, with 0 bases between them.

This clonotype was detected many times. J is TRBJ2-1 and V is TRBV19; 10 bases agree with TRBD2. CDR1 is LNHDA, CDR2 SQIVND, per germline (reference sequence). This CDR3 has 15 amino acids. Germline trimming cut 4 bases from V and 8 bases from J; bases unmatched to any gene: 8. Written as DNA, the CDR3 is TGTGCCAGTAGTAGATTAGCGGGGGGCTTGGATGAGCAGTTCTTC. Protein: CASSRLAGGLDEQFF.

This clonotype came up a few times. The rearrangement uses TRBV5-1 and TRBJ2-1; tentative D call: TRBD2 (6 bases). The length of the CDR3 is 17 residues. Germline V CDR1 and CDR2: SGHRS, YFSETQ. The V and J ends lost 2 bases and 0 bases respectively, with 15 bases between them. CDR3 nucleotides: TGCGCCAGCAGCTTCATTGTAGCGGCCAGCTCCTACAATGAGCAGTTCTTC. Protein product: CASSFIVAASSYNEQFF.

A few counts support this clonotype. One end of the junction varies from germline; a read error may be responsible. The chain combines TRBV25-1 with TRBJ2-1; a weak D match, TRBD1 (6 bases). The germline V gene encodes CDR1 MGHDK and CDR2 SYGVNS. The CDR3 consists of 15 residues. CDR3 nucleotides: TGTGCCAGCAGTGGCACCGGGACACCCTATAATGAGCAGTTCTTC. Translation gives CASSGTGTPYNEQFF. The variable domain in full, with the rest retrieved from reference TRBV25-1 and TRBJ2-1, is EADIYQTPRYLVIGTGKKITLECSQTMGHDKMYWYQQDPGMELHLIHYSYGVNSTEKGDLSSESTVSRIRTEHFPLTLESARPSHTSQYLCASSGTGTPYNEQFFGPGTRLTVL.

Only one count was recorded for this clonotype. The chain has TRBV28 and TRBJ2-4; D unclear. This CDR3 is built from 13 residues. CDR1 MDHEN and CDR2 SYDVKM come from the germline V gene. V was cut by 2 bases and J by 9 bases, with 11 bases left in between. This CDR3 reads CASSLRRNGIQYF. The CDR3 DNA follows: TGTGCCAGCAGTTTACGTCGGAATGGCATTCAGTACTTC. The entire variable domain, with the rest obtained from reference TRBV28 and TRBJ2-4, is as follows: DVKVTQSSRYLVKRTGEKVFLECVQDMDHENMFWYRQDPGLGLRLIYFSYDVKMKEKGDIPEGYSVSREKKERFSLILESASTNQTSMYLCASSLRRNGIQYFGAGTRLSVL.

This clonotype was detected many times. This chain links TRBV11-2 with TRBJ2-1, with 8 positions matching TRBD2. Unmatched junction bases numbered 10, after V lost 5 bases and J lost 4 bases. CDR3 length equals 16 residues. The germline V gene encodes CDR1 SGHAT and CDR2 FQNNGV. CDR3 nucleotides: TGTGCCAGCAGCCCCATGGGTAGCGGGGTATACAATGAGCAGTTCTTC. Amino acid sequence: CASSPMGSGVYNEQFF.